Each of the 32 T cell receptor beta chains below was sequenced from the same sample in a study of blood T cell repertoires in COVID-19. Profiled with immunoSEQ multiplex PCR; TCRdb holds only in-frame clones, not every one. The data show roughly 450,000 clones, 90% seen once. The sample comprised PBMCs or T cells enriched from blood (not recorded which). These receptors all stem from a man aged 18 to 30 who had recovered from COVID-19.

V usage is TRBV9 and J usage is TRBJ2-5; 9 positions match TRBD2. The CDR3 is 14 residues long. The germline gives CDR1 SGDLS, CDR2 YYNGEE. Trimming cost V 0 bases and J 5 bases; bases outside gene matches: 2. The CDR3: CASSVELAGETQYF. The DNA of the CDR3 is TGTGCCAGCAGCGTAGAACTAGCGGGTGAGACCCAGTACTTC.

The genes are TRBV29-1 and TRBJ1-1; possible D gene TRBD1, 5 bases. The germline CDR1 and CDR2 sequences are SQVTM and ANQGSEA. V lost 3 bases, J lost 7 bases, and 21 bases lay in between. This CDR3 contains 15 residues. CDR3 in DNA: TGCAGCGTTGATCGGATGGGGGGTACAAGGGGTGAAGCTTTCTTT. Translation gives CSVDRMGGTRGEAFF.

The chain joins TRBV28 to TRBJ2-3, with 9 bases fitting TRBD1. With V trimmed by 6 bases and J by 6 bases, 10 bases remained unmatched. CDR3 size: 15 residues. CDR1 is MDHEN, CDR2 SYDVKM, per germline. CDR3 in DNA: TGTGCCAGCAGCATGGGACAGGGACGAGGGGATACGCAGTATTTT. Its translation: CASSMGQGRGDTQYF.

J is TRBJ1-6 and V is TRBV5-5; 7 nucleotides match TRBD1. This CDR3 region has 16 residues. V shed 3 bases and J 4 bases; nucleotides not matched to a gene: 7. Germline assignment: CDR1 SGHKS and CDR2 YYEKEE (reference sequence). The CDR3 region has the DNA TGTGCCAGCAGCTCGCGATTACAGGGGTATAATTCACCCCTCCACTTT. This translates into CASSSRLQGYNSPLHF.

The CDR3 here is CASSRDRGGGNEQFF. CDR3 coding DNA: TGCGCCAGCAGCCGCGACAGGGGAGGAGGGAATGAGCAGTTCTTC. The chain uses TRBV5-1 and TRBJ2-1; 8 bases are a match to TRBD1. CDR3 length: 15 amino acids. V lost 4 bases, J lost 7 bases, and 10 bases stayed unmatched. Germline CDR1 SGHRS, CDR2 YFSETQ.

CDR3 nucleotide sequence: TGTGCCAGCAGCGTACCCGGGACAGGGGAAGCTTTCTTT. It encodes CASSVPGTGEAFF. The J gene is TRBJ1-1, the V gene TRBV7-9, with 9 bases identical to TRBD1. The J segment lost 8 bases and the V segment lost 5 bases, leaving 6 bases of the junction unmatched. The CDR3 extends over 13 amino acids. The V gene's germline CDR1 is SEHNR and CDR2 FQNEAQ (reference sequence).

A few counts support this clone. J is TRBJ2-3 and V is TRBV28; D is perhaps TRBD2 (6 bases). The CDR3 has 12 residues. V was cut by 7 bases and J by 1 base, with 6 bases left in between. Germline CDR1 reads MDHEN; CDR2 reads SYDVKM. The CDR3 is CASTSGTDTQYF. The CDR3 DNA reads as TGTGCCAGCACTAGCGGCACAGATACGCAGTATTTT.

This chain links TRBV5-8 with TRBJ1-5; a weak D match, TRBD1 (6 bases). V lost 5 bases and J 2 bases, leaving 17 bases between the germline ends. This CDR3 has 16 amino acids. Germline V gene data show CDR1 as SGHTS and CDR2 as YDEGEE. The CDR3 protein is CASSPTGLTGNQPQHF. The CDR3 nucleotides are TGTGCCAGCAGTCCTACAGGGTTGACTGGCAATCAGCCCCAGCATTTT.

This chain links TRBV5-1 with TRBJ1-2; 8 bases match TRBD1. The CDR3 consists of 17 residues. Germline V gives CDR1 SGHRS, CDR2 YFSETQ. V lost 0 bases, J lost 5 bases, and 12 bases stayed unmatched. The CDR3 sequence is CASSLVPFNRDRYGYTF. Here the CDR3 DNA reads TGCGCCAGCAGCTTGGTCCCATTCAACCGGGACAGGTATGGCTACACCTTC.

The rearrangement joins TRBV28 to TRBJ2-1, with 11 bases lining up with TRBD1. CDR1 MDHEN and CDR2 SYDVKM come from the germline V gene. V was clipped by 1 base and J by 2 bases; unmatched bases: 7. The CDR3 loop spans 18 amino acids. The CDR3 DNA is TGTGCCAGCAGTTTATCCCTCGGGACAGGGGGACCCTACAATGAGCAGTTCTTC. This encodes CASSLSLGTGGPYNEQFF.

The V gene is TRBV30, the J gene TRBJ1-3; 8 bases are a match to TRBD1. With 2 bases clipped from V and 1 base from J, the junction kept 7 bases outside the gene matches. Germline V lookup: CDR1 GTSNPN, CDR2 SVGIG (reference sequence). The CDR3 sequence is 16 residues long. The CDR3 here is CAWSLGDRSSGNTIYF. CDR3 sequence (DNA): TGTGCCTGGAGTTTGGGGGACAGGTCATCTGGAAACACCATATATTTT.

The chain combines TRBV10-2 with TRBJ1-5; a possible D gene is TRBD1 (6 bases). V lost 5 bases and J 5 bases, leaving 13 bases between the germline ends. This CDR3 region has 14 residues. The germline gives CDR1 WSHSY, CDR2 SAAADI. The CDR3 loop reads CASSMSRGDQPQHF. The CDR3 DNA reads TGCGCCAGCAGTATGTCCAGGGGAGATCAGCCCCAGCATTTT.

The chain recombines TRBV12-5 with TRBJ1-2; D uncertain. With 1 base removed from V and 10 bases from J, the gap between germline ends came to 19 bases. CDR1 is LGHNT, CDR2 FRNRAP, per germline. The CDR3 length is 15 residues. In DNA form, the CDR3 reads TGTGCTAGTGGTTTGGCCTTTGGACGCCTCCGGGACTACACCTTC. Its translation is CASGLAFGRLRDYTF.

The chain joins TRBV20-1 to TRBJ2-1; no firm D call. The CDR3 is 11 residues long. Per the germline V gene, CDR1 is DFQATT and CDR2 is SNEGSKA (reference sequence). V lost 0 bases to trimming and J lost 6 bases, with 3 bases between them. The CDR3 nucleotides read TGCAGTGCTAGAGATATCAATGAGCAGTTCTTC. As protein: CSARDINEQFF.

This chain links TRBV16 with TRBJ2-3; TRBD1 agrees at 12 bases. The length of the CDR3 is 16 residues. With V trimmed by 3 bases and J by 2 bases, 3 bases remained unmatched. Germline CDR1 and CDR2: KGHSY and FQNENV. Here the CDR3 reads CASSQKGQGATDTQYF. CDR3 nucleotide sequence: TGTGCCAGCAGCCAGAAGGGACAGGGGGCCACAGATACGCAGTATTTT.

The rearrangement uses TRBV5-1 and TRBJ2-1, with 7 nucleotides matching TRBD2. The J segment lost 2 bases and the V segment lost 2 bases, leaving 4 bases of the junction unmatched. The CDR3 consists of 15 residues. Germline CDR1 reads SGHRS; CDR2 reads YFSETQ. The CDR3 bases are TGCGCCAGCAGCTTTCTAGCGGACCCCTACAATGAGCAGTTCTTC. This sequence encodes CASSFLADPYNEQFF. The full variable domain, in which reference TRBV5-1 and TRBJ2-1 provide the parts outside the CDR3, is KAGVTQTPRYLIKTRGQQVTLSCSPISGHRSVSWYQQTPGQGLQFLFEYFSETQRNKGNFPGRFSGRQFSNSRSEMNVSTLELGDSALYLCASSFLADPYNEQFFGPGTRLTVL.

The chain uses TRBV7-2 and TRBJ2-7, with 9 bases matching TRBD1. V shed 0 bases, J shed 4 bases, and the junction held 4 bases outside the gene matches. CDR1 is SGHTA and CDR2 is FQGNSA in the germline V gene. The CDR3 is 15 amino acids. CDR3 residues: CASSLAGTGTYEQYF. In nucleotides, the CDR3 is TGTGCCAGCAGCTTAGCGGGGACAGGGACTTACGAGCAGTACTTC.

The CDR3 nucleotides read TGTGCCAGCAGAAAGACAGGGGGCGCGAGTGGCTACACCTTC. Residues: CASRKTGGASGYTF. The chain is built from TRBV7-9 and TRBJ1-2, with TRBD1 matching 10 bases. Germline CDR1 reads SEHNR; CDR2 reads FQNEAQ (reference sequence). The CDR3 length is 14 residues. With 6 bases clipped from V and 7 bases from J, the junction kept 8 bases outside the gene matches.

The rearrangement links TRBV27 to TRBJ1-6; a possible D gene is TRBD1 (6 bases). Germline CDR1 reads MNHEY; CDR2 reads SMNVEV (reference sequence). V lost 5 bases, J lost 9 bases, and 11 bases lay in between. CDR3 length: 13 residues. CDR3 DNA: TGTGCCAGCAGTCCAAGGACAGTTTCACCCCTCCACTTT. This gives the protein CASSPRTVSPLHF.

CDR3 in amino acids: CASQWSGRGNTEAFF. CDR3 DNA: TGCGCCAGCCAGTGGTCGGGGCGGGGGAACACTGAAGCTTTCTTT. This chain joins TRBV5-1 and TRBJ1-1; D is perhaps TRBD1 (5 bases). V lost 7 bases and J lost 1, with 17 bases in between. The germline V gene encodes CDR1 SGHRS and CDR2 YFSETQ. The CDR3 is 15 residues long. Looking up the rest from reference TRBV5-1 and TRBJ1-1 gives the full variable domain: KAGVTQTPRYLIKTRGQQVTLSCSPISGHRSVSWYQQTPGQGLQFLFEYFSETQRNKGNFPGRFSGRQFSNSRSEMNVSTLELGDSALYLCASQWSGRGNTEAFFGQGTRLTVV.

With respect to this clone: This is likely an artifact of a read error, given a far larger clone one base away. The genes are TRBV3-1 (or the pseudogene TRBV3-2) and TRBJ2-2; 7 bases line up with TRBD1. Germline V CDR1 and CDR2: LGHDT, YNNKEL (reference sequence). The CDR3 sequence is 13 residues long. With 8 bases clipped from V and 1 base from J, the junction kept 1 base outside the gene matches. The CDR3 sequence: CASRTGNTGELFF. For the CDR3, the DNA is TGTGCCAGCCGGACAGGGAACACCGGGGAGCTGTTTTTT.

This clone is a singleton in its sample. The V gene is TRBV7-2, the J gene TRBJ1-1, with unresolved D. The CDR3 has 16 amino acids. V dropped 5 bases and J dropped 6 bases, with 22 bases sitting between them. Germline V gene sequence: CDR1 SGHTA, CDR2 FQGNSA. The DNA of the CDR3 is TGTGCCAGCAGCCCCACCTCGGGGAGGGTTTTTTCTGAAGCTTTCTTT. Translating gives CASSPTSGRVFSEAFF. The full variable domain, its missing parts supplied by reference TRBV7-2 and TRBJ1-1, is GAGVSQSPSNKVTEKGKDVELRCDPISGHTALYWYRQSLGQGLEFLIYFQGNSAPDKSGLPSDRFSAERTGGSVSTLTIQRTQQEDSAVYLCASSPTSGRVFSEAFFGQGTRLTVV.

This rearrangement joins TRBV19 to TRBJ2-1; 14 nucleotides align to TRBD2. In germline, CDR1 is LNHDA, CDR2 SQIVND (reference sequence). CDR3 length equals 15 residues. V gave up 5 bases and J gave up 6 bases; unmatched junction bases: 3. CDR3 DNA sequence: TGTGCCAGTAGTCAGACTAGCGGGGGGGCCAATGAGCAGTTCTTC. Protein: CASSQTSGGANEQFF.

The CDR3: CAGAGEFSYEQYF. The CDR3 DNA follows: TGTGCCGGAGCGGGGGAGTTCTCCTACGAGCAGTACTTC. This chain joins TRBV7-9 and TRBJ2-7, with 8 bases fitting TRBD2. Per the germline V gene, CDR1 is SEHNR and CDR2 is FQNEAQ (reference sequence). With V trimmed by 11 bases and J by 0 bases, 6 bases remained unmatched. The CDR3 sequence is 13 residues long.

The CDR3 sequence is CASSLDGSSQETQYF. The DNA of the CDR3 is TGTGCCAGCAGCTTGGACGGGAGCAGTCAAGAGACCCAGTACTTC. The rearrangement uses TRBV5-4 and TRBJ2-5, with D perhaps TRBD2 (6 bases). This CDR3 is built from 15 residues. The germline V gene encodes CDR1 SGHNT and CDR2 YYREEE (reference sequence). Trimming shortened V by 0 bases and J by 2 bases, and 11 bases separated the two germline ends.

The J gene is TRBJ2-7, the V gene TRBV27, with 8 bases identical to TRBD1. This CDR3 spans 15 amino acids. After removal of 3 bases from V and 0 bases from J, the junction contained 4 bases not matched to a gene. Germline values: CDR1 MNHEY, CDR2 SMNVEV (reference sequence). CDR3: CASSFLDRASYEQYF. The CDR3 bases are TGTGCCAGCAGTTTTCTGGACAGGGCCTCCTACGAGCAGTACTTC.

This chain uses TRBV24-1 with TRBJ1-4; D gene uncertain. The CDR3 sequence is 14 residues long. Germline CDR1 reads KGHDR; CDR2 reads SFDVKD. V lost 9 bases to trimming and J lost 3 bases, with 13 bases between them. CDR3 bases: TGTGCCACCGCCCGAGGAGCCTCTAATGAAAAACTGTTTTTT. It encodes CATARGASNEKLFF.

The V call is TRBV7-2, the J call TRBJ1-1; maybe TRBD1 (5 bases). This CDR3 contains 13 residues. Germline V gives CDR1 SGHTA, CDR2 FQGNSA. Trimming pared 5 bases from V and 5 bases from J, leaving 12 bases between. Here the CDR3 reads CASSIRQLTEAFF. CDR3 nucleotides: TGTGCCAGCAGCATCAGACAGCTTACTGAAGCTTTCTTT.

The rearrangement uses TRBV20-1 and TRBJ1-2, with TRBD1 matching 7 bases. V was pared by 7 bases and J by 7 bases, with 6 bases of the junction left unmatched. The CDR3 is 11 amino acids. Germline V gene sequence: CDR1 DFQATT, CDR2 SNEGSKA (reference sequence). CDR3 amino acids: CSGDRVSGYTF. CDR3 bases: TGCAGTGGCGACAGGGTTAGTGGCTACACCTTC.

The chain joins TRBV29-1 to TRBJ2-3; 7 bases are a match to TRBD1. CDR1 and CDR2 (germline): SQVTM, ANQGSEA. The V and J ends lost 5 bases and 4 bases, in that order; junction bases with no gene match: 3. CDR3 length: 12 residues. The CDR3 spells CSVTGAADTQYF. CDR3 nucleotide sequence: TGCAGCGTTACAGGGGCAGCAGATACGCAGTATTTT.

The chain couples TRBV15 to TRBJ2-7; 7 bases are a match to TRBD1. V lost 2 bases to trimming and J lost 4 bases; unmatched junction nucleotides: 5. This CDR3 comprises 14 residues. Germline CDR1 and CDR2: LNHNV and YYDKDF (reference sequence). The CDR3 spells CATSRQTGQYEQYF. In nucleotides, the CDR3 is TGTGCCACCAGCAGACAGACAGGGCAGTACGAGCAGTACTTC.

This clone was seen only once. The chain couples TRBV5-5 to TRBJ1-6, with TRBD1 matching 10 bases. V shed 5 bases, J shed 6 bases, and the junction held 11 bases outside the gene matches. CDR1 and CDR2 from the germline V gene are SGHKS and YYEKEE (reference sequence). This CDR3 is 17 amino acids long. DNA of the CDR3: TGTGCCAGCAGTCCCTATGGGACAGGGGCTGTTAATTCACCCCTCCACTTT. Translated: CASSPYGTGAVNSPLHF.